A selection of T cell receptor beta chains follows, all from one sample in a study of regulatory T cells in long-lasting Graves disease. In TCRdb, the multiplex PCR reads were re-called with MiXCR into one record per CDR3 protein. The data contain approximately 230,000 distinct CDR3 sequences, 18% of them seen just once; the ten biggest clones take up around 20%. The sequences come from peripheral blood mononuclear cells (PBMCs), collected at new diagnosis, from a patient treated with antithyroid drugs. The receptors stem from a female donor with Graves disease. Both conserved end residues are part of each CDR3. A D gene is named only where the DNA matches it firmly.

>TRBD2|TRBJ2-7|TRBV20-1
CSAEDHNLAGGGEQYF
>-|TRBJ2-3|TRBV6-1
CASSDSVAHTQYF
>TRBD2|TRBJ2-1|TRBV6-5
CASSSLAGTSGNEQFF
>-|TRBJ2-5|TRBV19
CASSIDHGRVQETQYF
>-|TRBJ2-1|TRBV14
CASSQVRTTQFF
>-|TRBJ2-2|TRBV7-2
CASSLDRDRPGELFF
>-|TRBJ2-7|TRBV29-1
CSVETYSYEQYF
>TRBD1|TRBJ2-2|TRBV6-2/TRBV6-3
CASESDRGITGELFF
>-|TRBJ1-1|TRBV12-3/TRBV12-4
CASSSTNTRRNTEAFF
>-|TRBJ1-1|TRBV9
CASSVGGAGTEAFF
>-|TRBJ2-7|TRBV12-3/TRBV12-4
CASSSLAVSEQYF
>-|TRBJ1-2|TRBV7-2
CASSFDTYGYTF